The clone carrying this T cell receptor beta chain was seen only once. This record comes from a study of T cell responses to AZD1222 COVID-19 vaccine. The repertoire was sequenced with immunoSEQ multiplex PCR; TCRdb's copy has only in-frame clones and lacks some. The sample carries 250,000 or so clones, approximately 95% recorded once. The CDR3 extends over 13 amino acids. Germline CDR1 reads SNHLY; CDR2 reads FYNNEI. Trimming removed 4 bases from V and 5 bases from J, with 11 bases in between. The material sequenced was peripheral blood, taken on day 0 of AZD1222 vaccination. The rearrangement links TRBV2 to TRBJ1-1; D is unclear. The sequence was collected from an adult in good health. CDR3 sequence reads: CASSGSTRTEAFF. The CDR3 DNA sequence: TGTGCCAGCAGTGGTAGTACGCGGACTGAAGCTTTCTTT.